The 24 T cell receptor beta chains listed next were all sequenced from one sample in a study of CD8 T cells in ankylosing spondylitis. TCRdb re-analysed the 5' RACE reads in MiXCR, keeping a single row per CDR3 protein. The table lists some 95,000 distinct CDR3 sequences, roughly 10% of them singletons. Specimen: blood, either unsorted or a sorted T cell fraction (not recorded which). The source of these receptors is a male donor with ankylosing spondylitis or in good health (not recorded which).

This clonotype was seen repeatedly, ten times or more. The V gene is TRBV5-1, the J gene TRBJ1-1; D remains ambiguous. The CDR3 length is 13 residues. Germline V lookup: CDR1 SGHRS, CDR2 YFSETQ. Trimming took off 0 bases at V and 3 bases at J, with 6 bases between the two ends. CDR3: CASSLDEDTEAFF. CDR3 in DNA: TGCGCCAGCAGCTTGGATGAAGACACTGAAGCTTTCTTT.

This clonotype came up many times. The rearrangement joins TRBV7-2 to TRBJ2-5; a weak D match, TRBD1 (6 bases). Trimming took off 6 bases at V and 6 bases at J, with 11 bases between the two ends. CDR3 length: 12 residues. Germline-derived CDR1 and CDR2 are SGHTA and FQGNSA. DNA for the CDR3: TGTGCCAGCAGTCAGGGGCCACAGACCCAGTACTTC. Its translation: CASSQGPQTQYF. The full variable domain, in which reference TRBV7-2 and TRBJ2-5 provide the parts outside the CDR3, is GAGVSQSPSNKVTEKGKDVELRCDPISGHTALYWYRQSLGQGLEFLIYFQGNSAPDKSGLPSDRFSAERTGGSVSTLTIQRTQQEDSAVYLCASSQGPQTQYFGPGTRLLVL.

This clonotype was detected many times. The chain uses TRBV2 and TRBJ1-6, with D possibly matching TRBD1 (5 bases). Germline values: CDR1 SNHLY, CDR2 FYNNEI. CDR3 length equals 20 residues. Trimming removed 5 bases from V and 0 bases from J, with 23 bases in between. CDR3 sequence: CASSSVLGHPSSSYNSPLHF. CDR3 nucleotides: TGTGCCAGCAGTTCCGTGCTTGGACACCCTTCGAGCTCCTATAATTCACCCCTCCACTTT. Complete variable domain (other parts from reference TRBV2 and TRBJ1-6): EPEVTQTPSHQVTQMGQEVILRCVPISNHLYFYWYRQILGQKVEFLVSFYNNEISEKSEIFDDQFSVERPDGSNFTLKIRSTKLEDSAMYFCASSSVLGHPSSSYNSPLHFGNGTRLTVT.

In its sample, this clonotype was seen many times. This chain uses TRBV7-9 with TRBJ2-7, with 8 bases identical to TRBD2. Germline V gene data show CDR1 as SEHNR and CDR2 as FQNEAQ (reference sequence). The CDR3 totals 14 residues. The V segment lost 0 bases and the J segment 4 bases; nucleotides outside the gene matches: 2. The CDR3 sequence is CASSLARGAYEQYF. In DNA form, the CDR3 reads TGTGCCAGCAGCTTAGCGCGGGGGGCTTACGAGCAGTACTTC.

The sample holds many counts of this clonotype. The chain's CDR3 is CASSEAQSAGGTDTQYF. CDR3 nucleotides: TGTGCCAGCAGTGAAGCCCAATCAGCGGGAGGCACAGATACGCAGTATTTT. V usage is TRBV2 and J usage is TRBJ2-3, with 8 bases matching TRBD2. This CDR3 is 17 amino acids long. V lost 0 bases, J lost 1 base, and 6 bases stayed unmatched. Germline-derived CDR1 and CDR2 are SNHLY and FYNNEI.

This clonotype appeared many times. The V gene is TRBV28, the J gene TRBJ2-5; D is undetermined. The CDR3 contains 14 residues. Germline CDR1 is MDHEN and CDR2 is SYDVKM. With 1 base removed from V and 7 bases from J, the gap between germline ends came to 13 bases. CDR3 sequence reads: CASSLLGDSGTQYF. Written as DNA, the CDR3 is TGTGCCAGCAGTTTATTGGGTGATTCGGGGACCCAGTACTTC.

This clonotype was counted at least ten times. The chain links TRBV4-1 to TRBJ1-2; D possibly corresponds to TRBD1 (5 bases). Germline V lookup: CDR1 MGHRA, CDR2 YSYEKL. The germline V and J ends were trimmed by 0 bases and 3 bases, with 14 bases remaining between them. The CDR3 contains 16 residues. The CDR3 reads CASSQELGRDYYGYTF. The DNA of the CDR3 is TGCGCCAGCAGCCAAGAACTGGGCAGGGACTACTATGGCTACACCTTC.

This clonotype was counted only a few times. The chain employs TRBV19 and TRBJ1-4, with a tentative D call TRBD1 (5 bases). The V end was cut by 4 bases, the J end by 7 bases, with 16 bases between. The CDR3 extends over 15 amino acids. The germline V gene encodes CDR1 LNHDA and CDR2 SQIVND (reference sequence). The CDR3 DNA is TGTGCCAGTAGTACACGGGACGGCTCGACTGAAAAACTGTTTTTT. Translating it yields CASSTRDGSTEKLFF.

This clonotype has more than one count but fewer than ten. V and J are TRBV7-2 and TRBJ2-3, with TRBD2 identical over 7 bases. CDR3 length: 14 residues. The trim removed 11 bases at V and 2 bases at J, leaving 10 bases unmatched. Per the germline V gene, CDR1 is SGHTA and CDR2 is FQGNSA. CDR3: CAGSRDYLTDTQYF. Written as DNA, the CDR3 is TGTGCCGGCTCCCGGGACTATCTCACAGATACGCAGTATTTT.

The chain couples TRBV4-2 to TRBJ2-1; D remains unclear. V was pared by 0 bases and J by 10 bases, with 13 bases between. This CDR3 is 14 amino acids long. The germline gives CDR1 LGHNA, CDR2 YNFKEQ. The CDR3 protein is CASSQDLMGREQFF. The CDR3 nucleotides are TGTGCCAGCAGCCAAGATCTAATGGGCAGAGAGCAGTTCTTC.

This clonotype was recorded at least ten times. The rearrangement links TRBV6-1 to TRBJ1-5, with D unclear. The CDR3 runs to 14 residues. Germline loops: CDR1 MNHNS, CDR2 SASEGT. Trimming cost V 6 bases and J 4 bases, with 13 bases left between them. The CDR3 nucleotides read TGTGCCAGCAGCCGCGACCCCGGGAATCAGCCCCAGCATTTT. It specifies CASSRDPGNQPQHF.

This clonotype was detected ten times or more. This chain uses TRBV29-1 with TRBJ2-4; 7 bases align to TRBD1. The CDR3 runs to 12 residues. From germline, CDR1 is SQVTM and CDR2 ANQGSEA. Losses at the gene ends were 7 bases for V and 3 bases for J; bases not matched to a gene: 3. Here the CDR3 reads CSARDSKNIQYF. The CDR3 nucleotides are TGCAGCGCCCGGGACAGCAAAAACATTCAGTACTTC.

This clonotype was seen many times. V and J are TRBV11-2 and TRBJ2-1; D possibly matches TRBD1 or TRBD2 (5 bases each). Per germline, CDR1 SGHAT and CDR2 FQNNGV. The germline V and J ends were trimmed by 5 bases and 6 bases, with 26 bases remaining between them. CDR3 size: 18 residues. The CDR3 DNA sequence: TGTGCCAGCAGCCCCATTACTTCCCGGGACGGCTCCCGCAATGAGCAGTTCTTC. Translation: CASSPITSRDGSRNEQFF.

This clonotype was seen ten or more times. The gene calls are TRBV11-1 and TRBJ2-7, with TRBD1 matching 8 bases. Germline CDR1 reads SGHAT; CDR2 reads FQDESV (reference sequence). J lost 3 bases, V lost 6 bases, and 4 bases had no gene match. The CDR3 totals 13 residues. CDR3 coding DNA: TGTGCCAGCAGGAGGACAGGGTACTACGAGCAGTACTTC. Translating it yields CASRRTGYYEQYF.

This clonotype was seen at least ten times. The DNA for the CDR3 is TGTGCCAGCAGCCCCGAGGAGGGGGTGGCCGGGGAGCTGTTTTTT. It translates to CASSPEEGVAGELFF. The V gene is TRBV6-4, the J gene TRBJ2-2; D is possibly TRBD1 or TRBD2 (6 bases each). Deletions cut 6 bases from V and 6 bases from J, with 17 bases between. The CDR3 contains 15 residues. Germline V gene sequence: CDR1 MRHNA, CDR2 SNTAGT.

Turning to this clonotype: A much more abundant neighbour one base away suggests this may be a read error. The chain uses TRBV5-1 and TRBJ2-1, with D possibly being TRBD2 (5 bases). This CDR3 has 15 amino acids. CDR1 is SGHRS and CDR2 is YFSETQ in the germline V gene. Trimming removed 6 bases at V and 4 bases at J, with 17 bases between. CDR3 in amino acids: CASNFSLGLYNEQFF. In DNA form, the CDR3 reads TGCGCCAGCAACTTTTCTCTCGGACTTTACAATGAGCAGTTCTTC. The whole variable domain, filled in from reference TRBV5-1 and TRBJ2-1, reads KAGVTQTPRYLIKTRGQQVTLSCSPISGHRSVSWYQQTPGQGLQFLFEYFSETQRNKGNFPGRFSGRQFSNSRSEMNVSTLELGDSALYLCASNFSLGLYNEQFFGPGTRLTVL.

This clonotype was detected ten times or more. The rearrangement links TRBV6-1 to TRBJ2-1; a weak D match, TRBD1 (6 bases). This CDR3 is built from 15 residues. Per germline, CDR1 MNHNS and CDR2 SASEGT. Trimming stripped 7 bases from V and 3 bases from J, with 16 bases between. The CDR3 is CASTRGGQLYNEQFF. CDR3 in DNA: TGTGCCAGCACTCGCGGAGGACAGCTCTACAATGAGCAGTTCTTC.

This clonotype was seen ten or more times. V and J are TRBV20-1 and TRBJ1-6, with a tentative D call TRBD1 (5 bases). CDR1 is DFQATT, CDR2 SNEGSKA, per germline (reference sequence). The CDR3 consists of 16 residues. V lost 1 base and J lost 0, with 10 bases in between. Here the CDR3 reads CSARGGFGSYNSPLHF. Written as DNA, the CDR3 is TGCAGTGCTAGAGGGGGGTTCGGCTCCTATAATTCACCCCTCCACTTT.

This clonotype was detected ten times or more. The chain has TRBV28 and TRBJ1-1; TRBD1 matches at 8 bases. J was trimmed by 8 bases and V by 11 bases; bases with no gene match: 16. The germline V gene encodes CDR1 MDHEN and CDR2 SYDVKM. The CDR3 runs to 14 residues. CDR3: CAGGARGPPREAFF. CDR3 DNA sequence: TGTGCCGGAGGGGCCAGGGGGCCTCCTAGGGAAGCTTTCTTT.

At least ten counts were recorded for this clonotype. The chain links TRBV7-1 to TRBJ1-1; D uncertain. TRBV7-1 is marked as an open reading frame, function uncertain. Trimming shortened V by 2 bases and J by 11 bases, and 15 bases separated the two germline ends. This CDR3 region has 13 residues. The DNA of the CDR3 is TGTGCCAGCAGCTCAAGACGTGGAGGTTCGGCTTTCTTT. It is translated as CASSSRRGGSAFF.

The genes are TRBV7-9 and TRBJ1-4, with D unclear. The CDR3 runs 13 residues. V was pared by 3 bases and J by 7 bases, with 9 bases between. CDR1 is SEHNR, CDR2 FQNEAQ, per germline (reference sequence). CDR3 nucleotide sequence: TGTGCCAGCAGCTTTGAGGGTGTTGAAAAACTGTTTTTT. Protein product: CASSFEGVEKLFF.

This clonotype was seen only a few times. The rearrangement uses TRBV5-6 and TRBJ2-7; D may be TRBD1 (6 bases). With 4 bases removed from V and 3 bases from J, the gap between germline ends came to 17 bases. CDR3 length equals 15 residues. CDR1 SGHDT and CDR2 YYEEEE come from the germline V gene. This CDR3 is CASSRSTGTNYEQYF. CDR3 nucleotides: TGTGCCAGCAGCCGGAGCACCGGGACAAACTACGAGCAGTACTTC.

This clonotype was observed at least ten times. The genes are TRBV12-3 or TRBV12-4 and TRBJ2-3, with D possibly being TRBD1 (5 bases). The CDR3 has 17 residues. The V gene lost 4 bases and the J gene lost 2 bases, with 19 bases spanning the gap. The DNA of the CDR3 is TGTGCCAGCAGTTCCGGAAATGTTGGGGCCACCACAGATACGCAGTATTTT. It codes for CASSSGNVGATTDTQYF.

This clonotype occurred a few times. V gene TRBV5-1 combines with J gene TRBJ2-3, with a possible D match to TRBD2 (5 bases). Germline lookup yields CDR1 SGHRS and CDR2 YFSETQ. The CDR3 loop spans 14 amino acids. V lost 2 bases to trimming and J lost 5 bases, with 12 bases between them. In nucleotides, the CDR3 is TGCGCCAGCAGCTTAATGGACTCCAGAGATACGCAGTATTTT. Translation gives CASSLMDSRDTQYF.